This passage covers 24 T cell receptor beta chains from one sample sequenced in a study of vaccination and CD4 T cells after COVID-19 (dated 2022 in TCRdb). These receptors' antigens are unknown. The library was prepared using PCR. The sequencer was an Illumina iSeq 100. At the Johns Hopkins FTIC core, DNA from the cultured CD4+ T cells underwent TCR sequencing with the Oncomine TCR Beta short-read assay. The QIAamp micro DNA kit was used to extract genomic DNA from the cultured CD4+ T cells. In TCRdb, the public reads were trimmed at Q25 with fastp and aligned with MiXCR, with productive beta chains retained. Identical CDR3 protein sequences are pooled into one entry, listed with their most common genes and DNA. For this sample there are around 10,000 distinct CDR3 sequences; around 37% appear just once. The top ten constitute 25% to 30% of the sample. The intended sense of this specimen's treatment or condition label: approximately nine-day PBMC culture with coronavirus spike peptide pools or control peptides (ViraFEST assay). CD4+ T cells from unexposed donors were collected before the COVID-19 pandemic (2011-2018).

The material sequenced was CD4+ T cells from blood, cultured in vitro. All receptors derive from a human donor in good health.

This clonotype was observed a few times. V is TRBV7-9 and J is TRBJ1-2; 10 bases are shared with TRBD1. Germline V CDR1 and CDR2: SEHNR, FQNEAQ (reference sequence). CDR3 length: 18 amino acids. The junction had 14 bases not matched to a gene; V was cut back by 5 bases and J by 2 bases. Here the CDR3 reads CASSPKELRQGANYGYTF. Here the CDR3 DNA reads TGTGCCAGCAGCCCTAAAGAACTGAGACAGGGGGCGAACTATGGCTACACCTTC.

V is TRBV7-2 and J is TRBJ2-7; tentative D call: TRBD2 (5 bases). The CDR3 loop spans 15 amino acids. Trimming took 6 bases from V and 8 from J, leaving 23 bases between them. The germline V gene encodes CDR1 SGHTA and CDR2 FQGNSA. CDR3 coding DNA: TGTGCCAGCAGTAGCGTGACCCGGAACTTTTACAAGCAGTACTTC. This translates into CASSSVTRNFYKQYF.

This chain connects TRBV12-3 or TRBV12-4 to TRBJ2-7; TRBD1 matches at 11 bases. The length of the CDR3 is 13 residues. V shed 10 bases, J shed 5 bases, and the junction held 7 bases outside the gene matches. The chain's CDR3 is CATRRTGGHEQYF. In DNA, the CDR3 is TGTGCCACCCGACGGACAGGGGGCCACGAGCAGTACTTC.

The chain combines TRBV5-8 with TRBJ2-1; 14 bases fit TRBD2. The germline V gene has CDR1 SGHTS and CDR2 YDEGEE. Trimming removed 3 bases from V and 6 bases from J; junction bases left unmatched: 8. There are 17 residues in the CDR3. The CDR3 is CASSSGLAGGYSNEQFF. In nucleotides, the CDR3 is TGTGCCAGCAGCTCAGGACTAGCGGGGGGATATAGCAATGAGCAGTTCTTC.

The chain joins TRBV7-3 to TRBJ1-1; D call uncertain. The CDR3 is 13 residues long. V was cut by 5 bases and J by 1 base, with 8 bases left in between. Germline lookup yields CDR1 SGHTA and CDR2 FQGTGA. CDR3 sequence: CASSMDPNTEAFF. CDR3 in DNA: TGTGCCAGCAGCATGGACCCGAACACTGAAGCTTTCTTT.

The rearrangement uses TRBV19 and TRBJ2-2; the match to TRBD1 covers 9 bases. This CDR3 has 17 residues. Germline V gene sequence: CDR1 LNHDA, CDR2 SQIVND (reference sequence). The V segment lost 6 bases and the J segment 6 bases; nucleotides outside the gene matches: 14. The CDR3 DNA reads as TGTGCCAGTAGCCCCCTATCCGGACAGGGGAGGGCCGGGGAGCTGTTTTTT. It encodes CASSPLSGQGRAGELFF.

This clonotype came up a few times. The rearrangement links TRBV29-1 to TRBJ1-2; 7 bases are a match to TRBD1. The CDR3 has 11 residues. The V segment lost 6 bases and the J segment 6 bases; nucleotides outside the gene matches: 4. Germline V gives CDR1 SQVTM, CDR2 ANQGSEA. In DNA, the CDR3 is TGCAGCGTAACAGGGGTGGATGGCTACACCTTC. The encoded protein is CSVTGVDGYTF.

The chain uses TRBV6-5 and TRBJ1-4, with TRBD1 as a possible D gene (5 bases). Trimming took off 4 bases at V and 8 bases at J, with 17 bases between the two ends. The CDR3 is 15 residues long. Germline CDR1 reads MNHEY; CDR2 reads SVGAGI. Here the CDR3 reads CASSWGISADEKLFF. The DNA of the CDR3 is TGTGCCAGCAGTTGGGGGATCTCTGCGGACGAAAAACTGTTTTTT.

Turning to this clonotype: The junction differs from germline at one of its ends, possibly a read error. The chain is built from TRBV7-7 and TRBJ2-1; the match to TRBD1 covers 9 bases. Germline-derived CDR1 and CDR2 are SSHAT and FNYEAQ (reference sequence). The CDR3 totals 14 residues. The CDR3 loop reads CASSPGQGYNEQFF. CDR3 DNA: TGTGCTAGCAGCCCCGGACAGGGGTACAATGAGCAGTTCTTC.

This chain links TRBV27 with TRBJ2-2; 7 bases are a match to TRBD1. Germline V gene data show CDR1 as MNHEY and CDR2 as SMNVEV (reference sequence). V was clipped by 6 bases and J by 4 bases; unmatched bases: 11. The CDR3 loop spans 16 amino acids. The CDR3 coding sequence is TGTGCCAGCAGCCACCCACAGGGGCTTGCCACCGGGGAGCTGTTTTTT. Translation gives CASSHPQGLATGELFF.

This clonotype turned up a few times. This chain links TRBV6-1 with TRBJ1-6; tentative D call: TRBD1 (5 bases). Germline CDR1 reads MNHNS; CDR2 reads SASEGT. Trimming took 6 bases from V and 10 from J, leaving 13 bases between them. The CDR3 consists of 13 residues. CDR3 in amino acids: CASSPGGDSPLHF. The CDR3 bases are TGTGCCAGCAGCCCGGGAGGGGACTCACCCCTCCACTTT.

The V and J genes are TRBV2 and TRBJ2-3, with 9 bases that match TRBD2. This CDR3 is built from 15 residues. V gave up 9 bases and J gave up 4 bases; unmatched junction bases: 11. Looked up from germline, CDR1 is SNHLY and CDR2 is FYNNEI. The CDR3 is CAREGTSRAPDTQYF. The CDR3 nucleotides read TGTGCCAGGGAGGGGACTAGCCGAGCCCCAGATACGCAGTATTTT.

This clonotype was detected only a few times. J is TRBJ1-5 and V is TRBV6-1; D may be TRBD1 (6 bases). The CDR3 contains 17 residues. The germline CDR1 and CDR2 sequences are MNHNS and SASEGT. V shed 5 bases and J shed 1 base, with 18 bases lying between them. Here the CDR3 reads CASSPSGQPNSNQPQHF. In nucleotides, the CDR3 is TGTGCCAGCAGTCCCTCCGGACAGCCAAACAGCAATCAGCCCCAGCATTTT.

V and J are TRBV28 and TRBJ2-1; 11 positions match TRBD2. Trimming cost V 4 bases and J 3 bases; bases outside gene matches: 14. Germline-derived CDR1 and CDR2 are MDHEN and SYDVKM. This CDR3 is 19 amino acids long. The CDR3, as DNA: TGTGCCAGCAGTTCGGCAAACCTAAATGGACTAGCGGGCTACAATGAGCAGTTCTTC. It specifies CASSSANLNGLAGYNEQFF.

This clonotype was detected a few times. The chain carries TRBV21-1 and TRBJ2-7; the listed D gene, TRBD2, was not tested against the DNA. TRBV21-1 corresponds to a pseudogene. This CDR3 contains 15 residues. The CDR3 sequence: CASRPGLAGPYEQYF. DNA for the CDR3: TGTGCCAGCAGACCGGGACTAGCGGGACCCTACGAGCAGTACTTC.

The chain uses TRBV5-4 and TRBJ1-2, with D perhaps matching TRBD1 (5 bases). The CDR3 length is 17 residues. Per the germline V gene, CDR1 is SGHNT and CDR2 is YYREEE (reference sequence). Trimming removed 0 bases at V and 4 bases at J, with 19 bases between. In DNA, the CDR3 is TGTGCCAGCAGCTTGGATCGAAGCGGAGGGGACTCCTATGGCTACACCTTC. Translation gives CASSLDRSGGDSYGYTF.

The chain is built from TRBV6-1 and TRBJ2-1, with 13 bases aligning to TRBD2. CDR1 is MNHNS, CDR2 SASEGT, per germline. Unmatched junction bases numbered 7, after V lost 5 bases and J lost 0 bases. CDR3 size: 18 residues. The CDR3 nucleotides read TGTGCCAGCAGTCCCGGGACTAGCGGGGAGAGCTCCTACAATGAGCAGTTCTTC. Its translation is CASSPGTSGESSYNEQFF.

The chain couples TRBV12-3 or TRBV12-4 to TRBJ2-3; TRBD1 matches 9 bases. With 0 bases clipped from V and 6 bases from J, the junction kept 7 bases outside the gene matches. This CDR3 has 16 residues. The CDR3 DNA follows: TGTGCCAGCAGTTTAGCGCTGAGACAGGGGGTCGATACGCAGTATTTT. Translation gives CASSLALRQGVDTQYF.

The J gene is TRBJ2-7, the V gene TRBV5-4, with 13 bases identical to TRBD2. This CDR3 spans 19 amino acids. Germline V lookup: CDR1 SGHNT, CDR2 YYREEE (reference sequence). The V gene end was trimmed by 4 bases and the J gene end by 1 base; junction bases not matched to a gene: 14. The CDR3 loop is CASSRRTSGRYMASYEQYF. The CDR3 DNA sequence: TGTGCCAGCAGCCGTAGGACTAGCGGGAGATACATGGCGTCCTACGAGCAGTACTTC.

The chain joins TRBV4-2 to TRBJ1-2; D unresolved. With 1 base removed from V and 5 bases from J, the gap between germline ends came to 11 bases. The V gene's germline CDR1 is LGHNA and CDR2 YNFKEQ. The CDR3 contains 14 residues. CDR3 amino acids: CASSQGSLTYGYTF. As DNA, the CDR3 is TGTGCCAGCAGCCAAGGGTCCCTGACGTATGGCTACACCTTC.

The chain combines TRBV20-1 with TRBJ1-2; TRBD1 aligns across 8 bases. The V segment lost 0 bases and the J segment 3 bases; nucleotides outside the gene matches: 9. Germline V gives CDR1 DFQATT, CDR2 SNEGSKA (reference sequence). The length of the CDR3 is 16 residues. The CDR3 DNA sequence: TGCAGTGCTAGAGATAGGGTAACAGGGGGGTACTATGGCTACACCTTC. It specifies CSARDRVTGGYYGYTF.

This chain uses TRBV20-1 with TRBJ2-1, with D tentatively TRBD1 or TRBD2 (6 bases each). There are 11 residues in the CDR3. Trimming left V 6 bases short and J 8 bases short, with 11 bases between. The germline CDR1 and CDR2 sequences are DFQATT and SNEGSKA (reference sequence). The CDR3 DNA reads TGCAGTGCCGAGGGGGGCGATGAGCAGTTCTTC. It is translated as CSAEGGDEQFF.

This clonotype was recorded a few times. The chain has TRBV10-3 and TRBJ2-6; D is perhaps TRBD2 (6 bases). The V gene's germline CDR1 is ENHRY and CDR2 SYGVKD. The CDR3 has 16 amino acids. Trimming took off 7 bases at V and 0 bases at J, with 13 bases between the two ends. The CDR3 reads CAINPGTDSGANVLTF. In nucleotides, the CDR3 is TGTGCCATCAATCCTGGGACTGACTCTGGGGCCAACGTCCTGACTTTC.

The rearrangement joins TRBV27 to TRBJ2-5; 7 nucleotides match TRBD2. The CDR3 runs to 15 residues. CDR1 and CDR2 from the germline V gene are MNHEY and SMNVEV (reference sequence). The junction had 1 base not matched to a gene; V was cut back by 0 bases and J by 0 bases. The CDR3 is CASSLSGRDQETQYF. CDR3 coding DNA: TGTGCCAGCAGTTTATCAGGGAGGGACCAAGAGACCCAGTACTTC.